The rows below give T cell receptor beta chains drawn from one sample of a study of blood T cell repertoires in COVID-19. TCRdb's copy holds only in-frame clones and misses some; the assay was immunoSEQ multiplex PCR. In the table there are some 80,000 clones, less than 90% of which are singletons. Sequenced sample: peripheral blood. The source of these receptors is a man aged 60 to 75 with active or convalescent COVID-19. Each CDR3 is given without its conserved first and last residue. Clone sizes are given selectively: once, few, many, or a class where the clone is expanded.

>.|TRBV3-1/TRBV3-2
ASSIVCPIIHHNSPLH
>.|TRBV18
ASSPPPSRETQY
>.|TRBV7-9
ASSLAGQGWNPF
>.|TRBV27
ATKMDRFYTGELF
>.|TRBV27
ASSFGGSVGQGAVAAQH
>once|TRBV6-2/TRBV6-3
ASSPPPGQGLSTDTQY
>.|TRBV4-3
ASRLGGGTGELF
>.|TRBV18
ASSNLGRFDQPQH
>.|TRBV4-2
ASSLESGSTNYGYT
>.|TRBV11-2
ASSFGTGVSGELF
>.|TRBV18
ASSPPGLPAGVGYT
>.|TRBV3-1/TRBV3-2
ASSQGLGYT
>.|TRBV24-1
ATSETESYEQY
>.|TRBV5-4
ASSPQGGGEQF
>.|TRBV3-1/TRBV3-2
ASSHLQGHYGYT
>.|TRBV14
ASSQEGWDSNRFNYGYT
>.|TRBV12-3/TRBV12-4
ASNSYNSPLH
>.|TRBV6-2/TRBV6-3
ASSSGTTNYGYT
>.|TRBV13
ASSYPPWTGRNTIY
>.|TRBV19
ASSPETAIQAF
>few|TRBV12-3/TRBV12-4
ASRRQGEQF
>medium-sized|TRBV19
ASSVDFISYNEQF
>.|TRBV10-3
AIRGGEMNTEAF
>few|TRBV21-1
ASSASGATGELF
>.|TRBV6-2/TRBV6-3
ASSSQGAGYGYT
>.|TRBV3-1/TRBV3-2
ASGTPGVMNTEAF
>.|TRBV7-9
ASSLISGYNEQF
>.|TRBV29-1
SVDPRTGVETQY
>.|TRBV12-5
ASAQDRALYEQY
>.|TRBV4-3
ASSPGGGPLLSYNSPLH
>.|TRBV7-9
ASSSSGGRDEQF
>.|TRBV7-9
ASSLGGRPPV
>.|TRBV5-4
ASSQGLTQY
>.|TRBV11-3
ASSFLYRGGLNEQF
>.|TRBV4-1
ASSQGQGAFYGYT
>.|TRBV5-1
ASSLDRGYGNTIY
>.|TRBV19
ASSLWTGPKNIQY
>.|TRBV6-5
ASRPDRGVTEAF
>.|TRBV6-2/TRBV6-3
ASSPFGGNRGNQPQH
>.|TRBV5-4
ASSSPSGNEQF
>.|TRBV5-6
ASTLRGNTIY
>.|TRBV18
ASSPLTGDNEKLF
>.|TRBV19
ASQGDMNTEAF
>.|TRBV13
ASSFMGLSSYNEQF
>.|TRBV10-2
ASSPTELTNEKLF
>.|TRBV21-1
ASSTSAPGQRLNIQY
>.|TRBV27
ASSPATGPNSPLH
>.|TRBV12-1
ASSFTVLYEQY
>.|TRBV10-1
ASSESTGDREAGELF
>.|TRBV13
ASSLLRSTGELF
>.|TRBV12-3/TRBV12-4
ASSLRLVELF
>.|TRBV6-6
ASSIGKGVRQGLAF
>.|TRBV7-9
ASSPRTANTEAF
>.|TRBV11-2
ASSLAGTYTGELF
>.|TRBV6-2/TRBV6-3
ASSYSTGTAFDYGYT
>.|TRBV4-3
ASSQERPLAYEQY